The TCR beta chain under discussion was sequenced for a study of blood T cell repertoires in COVID-19 (dated by TCRdb to between 2020 and 2021). In the study overall: Samples from collaborators originated in the United States, Italy and Spain and spanned both the acute and convalescent phases of COVID-19. Deeply sampled blood TCRbeta repertoires from subjects exposed to, actively infected with, or recovered from COVID-19 were included in the dataset. Where HLA class I and class II types were available, the types were taken from metadata supplied by the sample provider, not from assay-based typing. The prospective study material was composed of cDNA or gDNA derived from T cells, B-cell-depleted T cells, or PBMCs. The samples were drawn from the first 160 participants of the ongoing ImmuneRACE study and from 950 to 1,500 subjects provided by 6 global collaborators. A de-identified subject ID, COVID-19 status, age in years and sex were almost always included in the sample metadata. The repertoires were made available in a free public database intended to serve as a resource for research on the immune response to SARS-CoV-2. The paper as a whole reports these results and caveats: How much clinical and demographic metadata was included differed by source and by participant, and the metadata was provided uncurated.

One collaborating source in Seattle enrolled patients while the patients were actively infected and followed the patients over time throughout the course of disease. Collaborating institutions collected whole blood in K2EDTA tubes following their own protocols. For TCRbeta analysis, collaborator samples were shipped as frozen whole blood, as isolated PBMCs, or as DNA extracted from either sample type. TCRbeta CDR3 regions were amplified from genomic DNA using the immunoSEQ Assay, a bias-controlled multiplex PCR. Concerning the study's data processing: The number of nucleated cells in each sample was estimated by amplification of reference gene primers within the assay. Sequence reads were collapsed and filtered to measure the absolute abundance of every unique TCRbeta CDR3 rearrangement. For each sample, productive Simpson clonality was calculated by taking the square root of Simpson's diversity index across productive rearrangements. TCRdb took this table from immuneACCESS and kept in-frame rearrangements with V and J called. Such tables lack part of the clones; where checked against another copy, unresolved V genes explain under half of the gap, and the rest is unexplained. V, J and clone size were drawn from that table, and D and trimming were deduced from the DNA. The sample table holds around 60,000 clones, of which 75% to 85% were seen once. The leading ten clones occupy about 10% of the sample.

In this sample, this clone turned up many times. There is no known antigen for this receptor. One base away there is no much larger clone; base qualities are not given. Including the terminal cysteine and phenylalanine, the CDR3 comprises 16 residues. Just the 48-base CDR3 DNA is kept, in frame starting at base 1. Here V drops 3 bases and J drops 0 bases, and the junction holds 4 bases not matched to any gene. CDR1 and CDR2, per the germline V gene (reference sequence), are LNHDA and SQIVND. The sample was peripheral blood. This TCR was recovered from a man aged 45-60 years with COVID-19, enrolled during active disease. This chain joins TRBV19 to TRBJ2-2, with 7 junctional bases fitting TRBD1. The base sequence is TGTGCCAGTAGTATCGCCGGGACAGCGAACACCGGGGAGCTGTTTTTT. It translates to CASSIAGTANTGELFF.